This T cell receptor beta chain was retrieved from a study of blood T cell repertoires in COVID-19. As for the study in general: T cells, B-cell-depleted T cells, or PBMCs provided the cDNA or gDNA that served as material.

Sequencing was performed with immunoSEQ multiplex PCR; in TCRdb, only in-frame clones are kept and a portion is missing. Of about 400,000 clones in the sample, under 90% were seen once. The germline V gene encodes CDR1 SNHLY and CDR2 FYNNEI. Trimming removed 7 bases at V and 9 bases at J, with 15 bases between. This CDR3 comprises 12 residues. All enrollees were about 18 to 100 years old and from 24 US areas. Source material: PBMCs or T cells enriched from blood (not recorded which). The V and J genes are TRBV2 and TRBJ1-1; weak D call: TRBD1 (5 bases). The source of this sequence is a woman in her twenties or thirties who had recovered from COVID-19. The CDR3 region has the DNA TGTGCCAGCATCTACCGGCAGGGCAAAGCTTTCTTT. It specifies CASIYRQGKAFF.